These 15 T cell receptor beta chains were all obtained from the same sample, sequenced in a study of early T cells in non-severe SARS-CoV-2 infection. TCRdb re-analysed the 5' RACE reads in MiXCR, keeping a single row per CDR3 protein. Here the sample spans 85,000 to 95,000 distinct CDR3 sequences, approximately 16% being singletons. This material consisted of whole blood, taken at baseline. The receptors come from an adult who was a healthcare worker with PCR-confirmed SARS-CoV-2 infection or an uninfected control (not recorded which).

This clonotype was recorded many times. The chain employs TRBV5-1 and TRBJ2-7; a possible D gene is TRBD2 (6 bases). V lost 6 bases and J lost 2, with 15 bases in between. Per germline, CDR1 SGHRS and CDR2 YFSETQ. The length of the CDR3 is 14 residues. The CDR3 DNA follows: TGCGCCAGCACCTCCTCCGGCGGGGCCTACGAGCAGTACTTC. Translating it yields CASTSSGGAYEQYF.

This chain uses TRBV28 with TRBJ2-3; perhaps TRBD2 as D (6 bases). This CDR3 has 15 amino acids. Germline V gene lookup returns CDR1 MDHEN and CDR2 SYDVKM. V shed 0 bases and J shed 2 bases, with 9 bases lying between them. As DNA, the CDR3 is TGTGCCAGCAGTTTATGGTCTAGCGACACAGATACGCAGTATTTT. As protein: CASSLWSSDTDTQYF.

This clonotype has a handful of counts. The J gene is TRBJ2-7, the V gene TRBV12-3 or TRBV12-4; no firm D call. V gave up 6 bases and J gave up 4 bases, with 7 bases separating them. This CDR3 is built from 11 residues. CDR3 in amino acids: CASSRKYEQYF. CDR3 coding DNA: TGTGCCAGCAGCCGGAAATACGAGCAGTACTTC.

This clonotype has at least ten counts. This chain joins TRBV6-2 or TRBV6-3 and TRBJ1-2; D gene uncertain. Germline loops: CDR1 MNHEY, CDR2 SVGEGT. The CDR3 is made up of 11 amino acids. V was clipped by 3 bases and J by 8 bases, with 7 bases between them. CDR3 loop: CASSYSRGYTF. CDR3 DNA: TGTGCCAGCAGTTATTCGAGGGGCTACACCTTC.

This clonotype was seen a few times. The CDR3 DNA reads TGTGCCAGCAGCGGACAGGAAAATGAAAAACTGTTTTTT. It translates to CASSGQENEKLFF. The V and J genes are TRBV2 and TRBJ1-4, with 7 bases identical to TRBD1. V trimming: 6 bases; J trimming: 5 bases; junction bases outside the gene matches: 3. Germline V gene sequence: CDR1 SNHLY, CDR2 FYNNEI. The CDR3 runs 13 residues.

The chain is built from TRBV20-1 and TRBJ1-2; 8 positions agree with TRBD1. The V segment lost 6 bases and the J segment 7 bases; nucleotides outside the gene matches: 10. Per germline, CDR1 DFQATT and CDR2 SNEGSKA (reference sequence). This CDR3 spans 13 amino acids. The CDR3 sequence: CSAVDRGYLGYTF. The CDR3 region has the DNA TGCAGTGCGGTCGACAGGGGATATCTTGGCTACACCTTC.

The chain joins TRBV27 to TRBJ2-3; D is undetermined. V was clipped by 2 bases and J by 8 bases, with 14 bases between them. CDR3 length equals 14 residues. Germline CDR1 is MNHEY and CDR2 is SMNVEV (reference sequence). CDR3 coding DNA: TGTGCCAGCAGTTTAAAGGATCGGGTCGGTACGCAGTATTTT. The encoded protein is CASSLKDRVGTQYF.

This clonotype has only a few counts. The V and J genes are TRBV11-2 and TRBJ2-1, with D perhaps TRBD2 (5 bases). The CDR3 sequence is 17 residues long. The germline V gene encodes CDR1 SGHAT and CDR2 FQNNGV. The V gene lost 5 bases and the J gene lost 4 bases, with 21 bases spanning the gap. For the CDR3, the DNA is TGTGCCAGCAGCAAAGCCGGAGGACCCCAAAATTACAATGAGCAGTTCTTC. Translating gives CASSKAGGPQNYNEQFF.

This clonotype has only a few counts. This chain connects TRBV20-1 to TRBJ2-2; D remains ambiguous. CDR3 length equals 14 residues. V shed 0 bases and J shed 6 bases, with 11 bases lying between them. CDR1 and CDR2 (germline): DFQATT, SNEGSKA (reference sequence). The CDR3: CSARDGRSSGELFF. The CDR3 DNA follows: TGCAGTGCTAGAGATGGCCGGTCCTCCGGGGAGCTGTTTTTT.

The chain is built from TRBV5-1 and TRBJ2-3, with TRBD2 matching over 9 bases. Trimming cost V 4 bases and J 0 bases; bases outside gene matches: 6. Per the germline V gene, CDR1 is SGHRS and CDR2 is YFSETQ. CDR3 length: 16 residues. CDR3: CASSPRLAESTDTQYF. In DNA form, the CDR3 reads TGCGCCAGCAGCCCCCGACTAGCGGAGAGCACAGATACGCAGTATTTT.

This chain connects TRBV30 to TRBJ2-7; D is unresolved. V was shortened by 0 bases and J by 6 bases, with 6 bases between the two germline ends. The CDR3 sequence is 11 residues long. In germline, CDR1 is GTSNPN, CDR2 SVGIG (reference sequence). This CDR3 is CAWSVRVEQYF. The CDR3 DNA is TGTGCCTGGAGTGTACGTGTCGAGCAGTACTTC.

As DNA, the CDR3 is TGTGCCAGCGATGAAGGGTACAATGAGCAGTTCTTC. Its translation is CASDEGYNEQFF. The rearrangement links TRBV28 to TRBJ2-1; D not certain. Trimming stripped 8 bases from V and 4 bases from J, with 9 bases between. The CDR3 consists of 12 residues. Looked up from germline, CDR1 is MDHEN and CDR2 is SYDVKM.

This rearrangement joins TRBV6-6 to TRBJ1-5; the match to TRBD1 covers 7 bases. CDR3 length: 13 residues. The J segment lost 3 bases and the V segment lost 7 bases, leaving 3 bases of the junction unmatched. Germline V gives CDR1 MNHNY, CDR2 SVGAGI (reference sequence). This chain's CDR3 is CASTGTDNQPQHF. In nucleotides, the CDR3 is TGTGCCAGCACCGGGACAGACAATCAGCCCCAGCATTTT.

The chain links TRBV20-1 to TRBJ2-3, with TRBD2 identical over 9 bases. The germline CDR1 and CDR2 sequences are DFQATT and SNEGSKA (reference sequence). The V and J ends lost 0 bases and 11 bases, in that order; junction bases with no gene match: 12. The CDR3 runs 15 residues. The CDR3, as DNA: TGCAGTGCTAGAGATCTGCTAGCGGGAAGGATCGGGCAGTATTTT. As protein: CSARDLLAGRIGQYF.

The chain links TRBV7-9 to TRBJ2-3, with D maybe TRBD1 (5 bases). The germline V gene has CDR1 SEHNR and CDR2 FQNEAQ (reference sequence). The CDR3 contains 15 residues. The V end was cut by 7 bases, the J end by 4 bases, with 18 bases between. The CDR3 sequence: CASNPGLGRSDTQYF. DNA of the CDR3: TGTGCCAGCAACCCAGGGTTAGGGCGGTCAGATACGCAGTATTTT.